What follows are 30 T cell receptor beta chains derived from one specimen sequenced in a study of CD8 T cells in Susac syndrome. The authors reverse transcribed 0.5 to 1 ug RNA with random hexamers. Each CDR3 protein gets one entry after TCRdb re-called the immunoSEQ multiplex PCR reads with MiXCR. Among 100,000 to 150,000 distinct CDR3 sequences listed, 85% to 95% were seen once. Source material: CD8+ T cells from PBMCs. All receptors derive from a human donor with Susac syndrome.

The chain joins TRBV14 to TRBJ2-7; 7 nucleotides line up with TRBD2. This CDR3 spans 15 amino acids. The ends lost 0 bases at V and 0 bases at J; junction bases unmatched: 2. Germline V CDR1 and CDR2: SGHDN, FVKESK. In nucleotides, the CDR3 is TGTGCCAGCAGCCAAGAAAGCGGGGTCTCCTACGAGCAGTACTTC. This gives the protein CASSQESGVSYEQYF.

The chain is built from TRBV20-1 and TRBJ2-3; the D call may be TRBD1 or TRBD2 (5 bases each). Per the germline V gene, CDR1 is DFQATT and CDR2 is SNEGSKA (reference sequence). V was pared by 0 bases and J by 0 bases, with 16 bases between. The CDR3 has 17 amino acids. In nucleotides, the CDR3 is TGCAGTGCTAGAGACCCCGGGACGTCCCTCAGCACAGATACGCAGTATTTT. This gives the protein CSARDPGTSLSTDTQYF.

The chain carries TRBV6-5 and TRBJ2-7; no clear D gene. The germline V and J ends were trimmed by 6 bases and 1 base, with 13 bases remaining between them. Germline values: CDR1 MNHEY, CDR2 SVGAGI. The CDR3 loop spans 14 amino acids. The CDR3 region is CASSYEFQSYEQYF. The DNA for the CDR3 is TGTGCCAGCAGCTATGAGTTCCAATCCTACGAGCAGTACTTC.

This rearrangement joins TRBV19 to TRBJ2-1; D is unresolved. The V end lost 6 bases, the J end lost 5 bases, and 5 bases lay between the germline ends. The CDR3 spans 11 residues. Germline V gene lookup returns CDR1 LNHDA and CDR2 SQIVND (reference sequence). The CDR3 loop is CASREDNEQFF. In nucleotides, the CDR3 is TGTGCCAGTAGGGAAGACAATGAGCAGTTCTTC.

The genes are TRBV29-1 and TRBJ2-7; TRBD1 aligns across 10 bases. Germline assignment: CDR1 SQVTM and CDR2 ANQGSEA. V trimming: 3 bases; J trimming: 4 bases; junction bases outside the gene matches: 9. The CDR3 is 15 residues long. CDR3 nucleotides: TGCAGCGTTGATGAGGGCGGGACAGGGGTGTACGAGCAGTACTTC. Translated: CSVDEGGTGVYEQYF.

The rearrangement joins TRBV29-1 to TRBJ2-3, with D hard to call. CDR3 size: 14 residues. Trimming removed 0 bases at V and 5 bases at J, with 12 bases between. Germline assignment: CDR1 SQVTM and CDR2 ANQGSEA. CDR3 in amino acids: CSVEDIDRIDTQYF. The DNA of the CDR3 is TGCAGCGTTGAAGATATTGACCGAATAGATACGCAGTATTTT.

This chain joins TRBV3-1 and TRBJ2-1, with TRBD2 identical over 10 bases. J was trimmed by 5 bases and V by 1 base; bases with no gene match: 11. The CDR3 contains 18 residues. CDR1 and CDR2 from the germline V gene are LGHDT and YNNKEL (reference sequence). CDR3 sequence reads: CASSQALAGVRYHNEQFF. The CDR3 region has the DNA TGTGCCAGCAGCCAAGCGCTAGCGGGGGTGCGTTACCACAATGAGCAGTTCTTC.

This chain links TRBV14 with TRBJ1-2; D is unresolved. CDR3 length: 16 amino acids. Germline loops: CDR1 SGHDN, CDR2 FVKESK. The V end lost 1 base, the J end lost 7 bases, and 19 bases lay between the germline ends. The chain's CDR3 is CASSQVFGDNPFGYTF. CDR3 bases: TGTGCCAGCAGCCAAGTATTTGGAGACAACCCTTTTGGCTACACCTTC.

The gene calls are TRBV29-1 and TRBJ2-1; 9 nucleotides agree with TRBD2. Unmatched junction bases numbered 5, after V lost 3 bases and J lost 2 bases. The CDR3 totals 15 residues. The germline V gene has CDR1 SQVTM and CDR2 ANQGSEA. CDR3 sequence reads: CSVEGLAGPYNEQFF. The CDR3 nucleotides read TGCAGCGTTGAGGGGCTAGCGGGGCCCTACAATGAGCAGTTCTTC.

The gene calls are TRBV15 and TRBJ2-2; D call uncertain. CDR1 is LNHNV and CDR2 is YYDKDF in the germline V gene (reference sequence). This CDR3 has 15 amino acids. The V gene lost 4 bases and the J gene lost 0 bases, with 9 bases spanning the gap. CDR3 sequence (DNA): TGTGCCACCAGCACCAGTGTAGCGAACACCGGGGAGCTGTTTTTT. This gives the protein CATSTSVANTGELFF.

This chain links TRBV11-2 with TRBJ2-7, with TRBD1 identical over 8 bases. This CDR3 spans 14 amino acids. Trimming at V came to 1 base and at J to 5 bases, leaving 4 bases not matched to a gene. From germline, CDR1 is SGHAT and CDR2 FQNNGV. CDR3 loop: CASSLARGRDEQYF. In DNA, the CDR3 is TGTGCCAGCAGCTTAGCCAGGGGGCGCGACGAGCAGTACTTC. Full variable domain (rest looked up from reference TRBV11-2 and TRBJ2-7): EAGVAQSPRYKIIEKRQSVAFWCNPISGHATLYWYQQILGQGPKLLIQFQNNGVVDDSQLPKDRFSAERLKGVDSTLKIQPAKLEDSAVYLCASSLARGRDEQYFGPGTRLTVT.

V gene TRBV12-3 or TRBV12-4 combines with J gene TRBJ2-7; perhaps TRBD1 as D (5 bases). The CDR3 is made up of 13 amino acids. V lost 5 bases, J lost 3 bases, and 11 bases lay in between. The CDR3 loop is CASSVLQGYEQYF. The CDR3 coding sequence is TGTGCCAGCAGTGTACTCCAGGGCTACGAGCAGTACTTC.

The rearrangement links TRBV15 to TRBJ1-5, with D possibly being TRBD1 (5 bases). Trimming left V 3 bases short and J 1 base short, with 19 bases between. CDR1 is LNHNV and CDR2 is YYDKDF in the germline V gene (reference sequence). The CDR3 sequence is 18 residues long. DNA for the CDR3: TGTGCCACCAGCAGCTTACCCCGGGAATGGGACAGCAATCAGCCCCAGCATTTT. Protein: CATSSLPREWDSNQPQHF.

The CDR3 loop reads CASSLRDSSYNEQFF. Here the CDR3 DNA reads TGTGCCAGCAGCTTACGAGACAGCTCCTACAATGAGCAGTTCTTC. The V call is TRBV11-1, the J call TRBJ2-1, with D perhaps TRBD1 (5 bases). The CDR3 sequence is 15 residues long. Trimming stripped 2 bases from V and 0 bases from J, with 8 bases between. The germline V gene encodes CDR1 SGHAT and CDR2 FQDESV (reference sequence).

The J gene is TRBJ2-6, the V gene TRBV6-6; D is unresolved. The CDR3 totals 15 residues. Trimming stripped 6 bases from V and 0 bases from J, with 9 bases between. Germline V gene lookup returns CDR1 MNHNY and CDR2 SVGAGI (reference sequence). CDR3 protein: CASSRWDSGANVLTF. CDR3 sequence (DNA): TGTGCCAGCAGCCGTTGGGACTCTGGGGCCAACGTCCTGACTTTC.

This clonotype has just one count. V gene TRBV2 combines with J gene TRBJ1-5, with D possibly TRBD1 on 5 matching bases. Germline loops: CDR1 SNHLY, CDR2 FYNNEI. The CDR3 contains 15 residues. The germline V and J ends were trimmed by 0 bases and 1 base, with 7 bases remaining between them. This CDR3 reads CASSEAGASNQPQHF. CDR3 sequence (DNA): TGTGCCAGCAGTGAAGCAGGGGCGAGCAATCAGCCCCAGCATTTT.

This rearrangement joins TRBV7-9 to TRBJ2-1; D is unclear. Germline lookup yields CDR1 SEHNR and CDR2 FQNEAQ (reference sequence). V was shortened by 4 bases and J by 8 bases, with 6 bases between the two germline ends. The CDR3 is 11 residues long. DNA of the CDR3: TGTGCCAGCAGCTATGATCATGAGCAGTTCTTC. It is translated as CASSYDHEQFF.

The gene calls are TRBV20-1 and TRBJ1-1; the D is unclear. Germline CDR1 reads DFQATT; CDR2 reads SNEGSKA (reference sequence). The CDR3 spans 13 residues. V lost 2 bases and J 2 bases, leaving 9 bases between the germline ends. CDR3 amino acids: CSARSRENTEAFF. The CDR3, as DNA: TGCAGTGCTAGATCGCGGGAAAACACTGAAGCTTTCTTT.

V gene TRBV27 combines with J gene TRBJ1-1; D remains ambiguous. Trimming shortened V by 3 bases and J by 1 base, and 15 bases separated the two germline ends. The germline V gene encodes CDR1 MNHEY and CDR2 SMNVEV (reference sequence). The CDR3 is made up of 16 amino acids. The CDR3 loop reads CASSFQLPSKNTEAFF. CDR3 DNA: TGTGCCAGCAGTTTCCAACTCCCATCCAAGAACACTGAAGCTTTCTTT.

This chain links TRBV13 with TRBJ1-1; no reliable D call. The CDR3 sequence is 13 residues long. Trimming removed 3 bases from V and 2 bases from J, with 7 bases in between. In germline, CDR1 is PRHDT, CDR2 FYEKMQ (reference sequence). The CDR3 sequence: CASSFRANTEAFF. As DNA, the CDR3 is TGTGCCAGCAGCTTTAGGGCTAACACTGAAGCTTTCTTT.

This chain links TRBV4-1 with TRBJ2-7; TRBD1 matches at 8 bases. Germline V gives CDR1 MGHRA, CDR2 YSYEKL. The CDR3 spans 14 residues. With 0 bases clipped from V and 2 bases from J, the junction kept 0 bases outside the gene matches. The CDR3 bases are TGCGCCAGCAGCCAAGACAGGGGGCCCTACGAGCAGTACTTC. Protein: CASSQDRGPYEQYF.

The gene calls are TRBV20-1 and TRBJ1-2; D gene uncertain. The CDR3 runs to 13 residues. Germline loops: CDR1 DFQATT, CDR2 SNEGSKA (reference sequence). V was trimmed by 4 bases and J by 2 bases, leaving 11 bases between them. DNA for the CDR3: TGCAGTGCTATAGGGCCGGAAAACTATGGCTACACCTTC. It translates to CSAIGPENYGYTF.

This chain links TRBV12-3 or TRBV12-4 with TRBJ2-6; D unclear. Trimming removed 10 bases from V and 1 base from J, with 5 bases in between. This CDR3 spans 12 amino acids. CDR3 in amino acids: CATLSGANVLTF. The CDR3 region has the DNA TGTGCCACTTTATCTGGGGCCAACGTCCTGACTTTC.

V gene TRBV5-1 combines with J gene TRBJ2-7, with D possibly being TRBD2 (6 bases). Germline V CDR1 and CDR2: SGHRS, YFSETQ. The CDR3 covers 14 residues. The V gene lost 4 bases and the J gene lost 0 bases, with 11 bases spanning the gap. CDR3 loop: CASSPWEVSYEQYF. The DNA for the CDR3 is TGCGCCAGCAGCCCGTGGGAGGTCTCCTACGAGCAGTACTTC.

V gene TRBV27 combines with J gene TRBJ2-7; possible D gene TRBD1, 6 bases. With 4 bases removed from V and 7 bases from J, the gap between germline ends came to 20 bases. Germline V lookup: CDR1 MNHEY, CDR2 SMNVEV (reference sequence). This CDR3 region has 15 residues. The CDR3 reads CASSSSSQGLREQYF. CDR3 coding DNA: TGTGCCAGCAGTTCTTCCTCGCAGGGGTTGAGGGAGCAGTACTTC.

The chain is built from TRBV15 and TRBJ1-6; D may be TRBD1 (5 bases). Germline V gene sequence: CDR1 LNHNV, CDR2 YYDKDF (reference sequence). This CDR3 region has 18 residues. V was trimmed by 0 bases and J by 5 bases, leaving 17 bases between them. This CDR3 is CATSREFVWGWDNSPLHF. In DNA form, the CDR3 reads TGTGCCACCAGCAGAGAGTTTGTGTGGGGGTGGGATAATTCACCCCTCCACTTT. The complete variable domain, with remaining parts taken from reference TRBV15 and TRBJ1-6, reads DAMVIQNPRYQVTQFGKPVTLSCSQTLNHNVMYWYQQKSSQAPKLLFHYYDKDFNNEADTPDNFQSRRPNTSFCFLDIRSPGLGDTAMYLCATSREFVWGWDNSPLHFGNGTRLTVT.

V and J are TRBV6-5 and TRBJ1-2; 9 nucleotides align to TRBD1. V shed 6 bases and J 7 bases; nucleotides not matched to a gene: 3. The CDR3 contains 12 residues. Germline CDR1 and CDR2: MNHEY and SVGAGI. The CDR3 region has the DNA TGTGCCAGCAGCCCGGACAGGGGTGGCTACACCTTC. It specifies CASSPDRGGYTF.

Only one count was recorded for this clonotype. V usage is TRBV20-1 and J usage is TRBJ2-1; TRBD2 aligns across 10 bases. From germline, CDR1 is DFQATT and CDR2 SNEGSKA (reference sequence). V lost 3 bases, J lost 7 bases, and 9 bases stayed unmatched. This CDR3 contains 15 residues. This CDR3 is CSARQRGGRWNEQFF. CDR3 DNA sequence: TGCAGTGCTAGGCAGCGGGGGGGACGTTGGAATGAGCAGTTCTTC.

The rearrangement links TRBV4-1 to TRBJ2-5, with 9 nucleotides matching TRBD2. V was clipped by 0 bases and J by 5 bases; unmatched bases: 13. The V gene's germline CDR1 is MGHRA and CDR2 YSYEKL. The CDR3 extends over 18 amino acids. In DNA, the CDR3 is TGCGCCAGCAGCCAAGATCGAGCGGGGGGATGGACCCGGGAGACCCAGTACTTC. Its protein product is CASSQDRAGGWTRETQYF.

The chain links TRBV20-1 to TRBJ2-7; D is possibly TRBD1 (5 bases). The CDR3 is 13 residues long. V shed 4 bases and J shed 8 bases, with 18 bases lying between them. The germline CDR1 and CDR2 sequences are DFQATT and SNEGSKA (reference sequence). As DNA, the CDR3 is TGCAGTGCTAAGCCAATGACAGCCCCAAAGCAGTACTTC. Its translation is CSAKPMTAPKQYF.